The 29 T cell receptor beta chains below come from one sample, sequenced in a study of T cells in Graves' hyperthyroidism and ophthalmopathy. There were TCR beta CDR3 regions amplified from RNA transcripts. When the TCR CDR3 underwent first-round RT-PCR, the HTBI primer set was used. TCRdb analysed the multiplex PCR reads with MiXCR anew, one entry per CDR3 protein. The data show about 290,000 distinct CDR3 sequences, roughly 19% seen once. The sample consisted of blood. All receptors derive from a man aged 45-65 years with Graves' ophthalmopathy.

The table lists this clonotype with many counts. The chain uses TRBV29-1 and TRBJ1-1; D may be TRBD1 (5 bases). This CDR3 has 12 amino acids. Per the germline V gene, CDR1 is SQVTM and CDR2 is ANQGSEA. V was trimmed by 7 bases and J by 4 bases, leaving 13 bases between them. CDR3 protein: CSGRQGVTEAFF. Here the CDR3 DNA reads TGCAGCGGCCGGCAGGGCGTCACTGAAGCTTTCTTT.

This clonotype occurred many times. This sequence joins TRBV18 and TRBJ2-1; TRBD2 aligns across 9 bases. Germline CDR1 reads KGHSH; CDR2 reads LQKENI. V shed 1 base, J shed 5 bases, and the junction held 12 bases outside the gene matches. The CDR3 is 18 amino acids. CDR3 protein: CASSPQTFSGRSNNEQFF. CDR3 bases: TGTGCCAGCTCACCACAAACTTTTAGCGGGAGATCTAACAATGAGCAGTTCTTC.

The chain couples TRBV11-2 to TRBJ2-7; 9 nucleotides match TRBD1. Germline V gene sequence: CDR1 SGHAT, CDR2 FQNNGV. With 5 bases clipped from V and 0 bases from J, the junction kept 8 bases outside the gene matches. The CDR3 runs to 16 residues. The CDR3 loop is CASSRKGQGSSYEQYF. The CDR3 region has the DNA TGTGCCAGCAGCAGGAAGGGACAGGGATCCTCCTACGAGCAGTACTTC.

This clonotype was observed at least ten times. The chain combines TRBV9 with TRBJ2-7; no reliable D call. The ends were cut back, 6 bases at V and 3 bases at J, with 19 bases in the middle. The CDR3 contains 15 residues. Germline V CDR1 and CDR2: SGDLS, YYNGEE. DNA for the CDR3: TGTGCCAGCACCCCAAGTCCAGCGCCCGGCTACGAGCAGTACTTC. Protein: CASTPSPAPGYEQYF. The full variable domain, completed using reference TRBV9 and TRBJ2-7, is DSGVTQTPKHLITATGQRVTLRCSPRSGDLSVYWYQQSLDQGLQFLIQYYNGEERAKGNILERFSAQQFPDLHSELNLSSLELGDSALYFCASTPSPAPGYEQYFGPGTRLTVT.

This clonotype came up many times. This rearrangement joins TRBV28 to TRBJ2-7, with a possible D match to TRBD1 (6 bases). The V and J ends lost 8 bases and 3 bases respectively, with 20 bases between them. This CDR3 region has 15 residues. Germline CDR1 MDHEN, CDR2 SYDVKM. CDR3 DNA sequence: TGTGCCAGCTCCCCTCGCCGGGACACCTACTACGAGCAGTACTTC. Amino acid sequence: CASSPRRDTYYEQYF.

This clonotype was observed a handful of times. The rearrangement joins TRBV11-1 to TRBJ2-6; unclear D gene. CDR1 is SGHAT and CDR2 is FQDESV in the germline V gene (reference sequence). The length of the CDR3 is 18 residues. Trimming removed 1 base at V and 0 bases at J, with 13 bases between. In DNA, the CDR3 is TGTGCCAGCAGCTTAGTAGCTGGCCTCACCTCTGGGGCCAACGTCCTGACTTTC. This encodes CASSLVAGLTSGANVLTF.

This clonotype was picked up many times. CDR3 coding DNA: TGTGCCAGCTCACCGAAGGGACACCTTCCCTACGAGCAGTACTTC. Its translation is CASSPKGHLPYEQYF. This chain connects TRBV18 to TRBJ2-7; tentative D call: TRBD1 (6 bases). Germline V lookup: CDR1 KGHSH, CDR2 LQKENI. V shed 3 bases and J shed 2 bases, with 14 bases lying between them. The CDR3 is made up of 15 amino acids. Variable domain in full (rest from reference TRBV18 and TRBJ2-7): NAGVMQNPRHLVRRRGQEARLRCSPMKGHSHVYWYRQLPEEGLKFMVYLQKENIIDESGMPKERFSAEFPKEGPSILRIQQVVRGDSAAYFCASSPKGHLPYEQYFGPGTRLTVT.

This clonotype was picked up a small number of times. The gene calls are TRBV3-1 and TRBJ2-6; D not resolved. V lost 1 base and J lost 4, with 2 bases in between. This CDR3 spans 13 amino acids. Germline CDR1 LGHDT, CDR2 YNNKEL (reference sequence). CDR3 in DNA: TGTGCCAGCAGCCAAGCCGGGGCCAACGTCCTGACTTTC. Protein product: CASSQAGANVLTF.

Ten or more counts support this clonotype. The CDR3 here is CASTPKGLAAYNEQFF. In DNA, the CDR3 is TGTGCCAGCACCCCGAAGGGACTAGCGGCCTACAATGAGCAGTTCTTC. This chain connects TRBV12-3 or TRBV12-4 to TRBJ2-1; TRBD2 agrees at 11 bases. Germline trimming cut 7 bases from V and 2 bases from J; bases unmatched to any gene: 7. The CDR3 has 16 residues.

This clonotype was recorded only once. Since no conserved phenylalanine or tryptophan closes the CDR3, a read error is the likely cause. V usage is TRBV25-1 and J usage is TRBJ1-1; the D is unclear. Trimming stripped 6 bases from V and 0 bases from J, with 17 bases between. The CDR3 covers 16 residues. Germline CDR1 reads MGHDK; CDR2 reads SYGVNS. The chain's CDR3 is CASSSSRWSMNTEAFS. In nucleotides, the CDR3 is TGTGCCAGCAGCTCTTCTCGATGGAGCATGAACACTGAAGCTTTCTCT.

The chain is built from TRBV12-3 or TRBV12-4 and TRBJ2-7; TRBD2 aligns across 13 bases. Trimming removed 6 bases from V and 0 bases from J; junction bases left unmatched: 11. The CDR3 sequence is 18 residues long. The CDR3 loop reads CASSLFGLAGASSYEQYF. The CDR3 nucleotides are TGTGCCAGCAGCCTATTCGGACTAGCGGGAGCAAGCTCCTACGAGCAGTACTTC.

The chain uses TRBV6-2 or TRBV6-3 and TRBJ2-5; no firm D call. This CDR3 contains 16 residues. The germline V gene encodes CDR1 MNHEY and CDR2 SVGEGT. V lost 4 bases and J lost 1, with 16 bases in between. The chain's CDR3 is CASSWNPLALQETQYF. CDR3 bases: TGTGCCAGCAGTTGGAACCCATTAGCTCTCCAAGAGACCCAGTACTTC.

This clonotype was picked up many times. The chain uses TRBV20-1 and TRBJ2-5, with TRBD1 identical over 11 bases. V lost 6 bases and J lost 5; bases outside the gene matches: 8. This CDR3 has 14 residues. CDR1 DFQATT and CDR2 SNEGSKA come from the germline V gene (reference sequence). This CDR3 is CSAGGQGAGETQYF. The CDR3 nucleotides read TGCAGTGCGGGTGGACAGGGGGCGGGGGAGACCCAGTACTTC.

This clonotype was counted a few times. The CDR3 loop is CSARPASGRVNNEQFF. The CDR3 DNA follows: TGCAGTGCTAGACCCGCTAGCGGGAGGGTGAACAATGAGCAGTTCTTC. The chain employs TRBV20-1 and TRBJ2-1; TRBD2 agrees at 12 bases. CDR1 is DFQATT, CDR2 SNEGSKA, per germline (reference sequence). This CDR3 has 16 residues. The J segment lost 5 bases and the V segment lost 2 bases, leaving 7 bases of the junction unmatched.

J is TRBJ2-7 and V is TRBV6-1; weak D call: TRBD2 (6 bases). There are 16 residues in the CDR3. The germline V and J ends were trimmed by 5 bases and 7 bases, with 24 bases remaining between them. The germline gives CDR1 MNHNS, CDR2 SASEGT. The CDR3 region has the DNA TGTGCCAGCAGTATCCGGGACTTTCGGGACCCGGCGGAGCAGTACTTC. Residues: CASSIRDFRDPAEQYF.

V is TRBV19 and J is TRBJ2-1; 14 bases map to TRBD2. V gave up 5 bases and J gave up 4 bases; unmatched junction bases: 7. CDR1 is LNHDA and CDR2 is SQIVND in the germline V gene (reference sequence). The CDR3 is made up of 17 amino acids. CDR3 in amino acids: CASSSGTSGRRYNEQFF. CDR3 bases: TGTGCCAGTAGTTCCGGGACTAGCGGGAGAAGGTACAATGAGCAGTTCTTC.

This clonotype occurred a few times. This chain joins TRBV7-9 and TRBJ1-3; D might be TRBD1 (5 bases). The CDR3 has 16 residues. The V and J ends lost 5 bases and 3 bases respectively, with 17 bases between them. Looked up from germline, CDR1 is SEHNR and CDR2 is FQNEAQ (reference sequence). For the CDR3, the DNA is TGTGCCAGCAGCCCATCCTCGGGGGAACATGGAAACACCATATATTTT. This gives the protein CASSPSSGEHGNTIYF.

This clonotype was observed a handful of times. V is TRBV5-1 and J is TRBJ2-7; 10 bases line up with TRBD2. There are 16 residues in the CDR3. The J segment lost 2 bases and the V segment lost 4 bases, leaving 9 bases of the junction unmatched. The germline gives CDR1 SGHRS, CDR2 YFSETQ. CDR3 region: CASSPSLAGATYEQYF. CDR3 in DNA: TGCGCCAGCAGCCCATCCCTAGCGGGAGCTACCTACGAGCAGTACTTC.

This clonotype turned up a few times. This chain joins TRBV15 and TRBJ2-2; D is possibly TRBD1 (6 bases). V lost 1 base and J 4 bases, leaving 10 bases between the germline ends. Germline values: CDR1 LNHNV, CDR2 YYDKDF (reference sequence). This CDR3 comprises 15 residues. CDR3 in amino acids: CATSRAYRVTGELFF. The CDR3 DNA reads as TGTGCCACCAGCAGAGCTTACAGGGTCACCGGGGAGCTGTTTTTT.

This clonotype came up many times. The rearrangement joins TRBV2 to TRBJ2-1; D possibly uses TRBD1 or TRBD2 (5 bases each). Germline V gives CDR1 SNHLY, CDR2 FYNNEI. The CDR3 spans 13 residues. Trimming took off 8 bases at V and 5 bases at J, with 13 bases between the two ends. This CDR3 is CASWGTQHNEQFF. DNA of the CDR3: TGTGCCAGCTGGGGGACCCAGCACAATGAGCAGTTCTTC.

This clonotype was counted ten times or more. The chain is built from TRBV7-9 and TRBJ2-1; a possible D gene is TRBD2 (6 bases). Between the trimmed V and J ends, which lost 8 bases and 3 bases, there was a span of 8 bases. The germline gives CDR1 SEHNR, CDR2 FQNEAQ (reference sequence). The CDR3 runs to 12 residues. CDR3 bases: TGTGCCAGCTTGCGGGACTACAATGAGCAGTTCTTC. Residues: CASLRDYNEQFF.

As for this clonotype: This may arise from a read error, as a much more abundant clone is one base away. The chain is built from TRBV3-1 and TRBJ1-6; TRBD1 might be the D (5 bases). The length of the CDR3 is 15 residues. Germline CDR1 LGHDT, CDR2 YNNKEL (reference sequence). The CDR3 region is CASSQGQLLNSPPHF. CDR3 bases: TGTGCCAGCAGCCAAGGACAGCTACTCAATTCACCCCCCCACTTT.

This clonotype turned up a few times. The genes are TRBV29-1 and TRBJ2-1; no clear D. The germline V gene encodes CDR1 SQVTM and CDR2 ANQGSEA. The CDR3 is 10 amino acids. V lost 7 bases, J lost 7 bases, and 8 bases lay in between. The DNA of the CDR3 is TGCAGCGCCATTGGAAATGAGCAGTTCTTC. Amino acid sequence: CSAIGNEQFF.

The V and J genes are TRBV11-3 and TRBJ2-2; D is possibly TRBD1 (5 bases). There are 12 residues in the CDR3. The germline V and J ends were trimmed by 9 bases and 3 bases, with 8 bases remaining between them. The germline V gene encodes CDR1 SGHNT and CDR2 YENEEA. The CDR3 coding sequence is TGTGCCAGTGCCAGGGACACCGGGGAGCTGTTTTTT. Translating it yields CASARDTGELFF.

This clonotype was seen only a few times. J is TRBJ1-5 and V is TRBV28; 8 nucleotides match TRBD1. CDR3 length equals 15 residues. CDR1 is MDHEN and CDR2 is SYDVKM in the germline V gene. The V segment lost 5 bases and the J segment 7 bases; nucleotides outside the gene matches: 10. The CDR3 sequence is CASSPRTGIGQPQHF. The CDR3 DNA sequence: TGTGCCAGCAGTCCACGGACAGGGATCGGGCAGCCCCAGCATTTT.

Of note for this clonotype: At one end the junction does not follow the germline gene, possibly because of a read error. The gene calls are TRBV9 and TRBJ2-1; D possibly corresponds to TRBD2 (7 bases). The CDR3 consists of 16 residues. Germline assignment: CDR1 SGDLS and CDR2 YYNGEE. The DNA for the CDR3 is TGTGCCAGCAGCCCGAGTGAGGGGGGGCCCTACAATGGGCAGTTCTTC. This translates into CASSPSEGGPYNGQFF.

There are a few counts of this clonotype. This sequence joins TRBV29-1 and TRBJ2-5; 8 bases are shared with TRBD2. Trimming took 2 bases from V and 7 from J; bases not matched to a gene: 6. Germline assignment: CDR1 SQVTM and CDR2 ANQGSEA. This CDR3 region has 13 residues. The CDR3 sequence: CSVEPGRGGTQYF. The DNA for the CDR3 is TGCAGCGTTGAACCCGGGAGGGGGGGGACCCAGTACTTC. The whole variable domain, remainder taken from reference TRBV29-1 and TRBJ2-5, is SAVISQKPSRDICQRGTSLTIQCQVDSQVTMMFWYRQQPGQSLTLIATANQGSEATYESGFVIDKFPISRPNLTFSTLTVSNMSPEDSSIYLCSVEPGRGGTQYFGPGTRLLVL.

V is TRBV6-5 and J is TRBJ2-2; D gene ambiguous. Per germline, CDR1 MNHEY and CDR2 SVGAGI. Trimming removed 5 bases at V and 0 bases at J, with 7 bases between. The CDR3 totals 14 residues. This CDR3 is CASSTHTNTGELFF. In DNA form, the CDR3 reads TGTGCCAGCAGTACTCATACGAACACCGGGGAGCTGTTTTTT.

V usage is TRBV6-2 or TRBV6-3 and J usage is TRBJ1-2; no clear D gene. The V and J ends lost 6 bases and 8 bases respectively, with 22 bases between them. CDR3 length: 15 residues. CDR1 is MNHEY, CDR2 SVGEGT, per germline. CDR3 in DNA: TGTGCCAGCAGGACTACGAGTAACACCGGGAGGGGCTACACCTTC. This encodes CASRTTSNTGRGYTF.